The 24 T cell receptor beta chains reported below all come from one sample, sequenced in a study of cytomegalovirus exposure and HLA in healthy donors. A multiplex PCR was run with 60 Vbeta primers and 13 Jbeta primers. TCRdb's copy holds only in-frame clones and misses some; the assay was immunoSEQ multiplex PCR. In the table there are 100,000 to 120,000 clones, 67% of which are singletons. What was sequenced was PBMCs. Receptors originate from a man aged 18 to 29 in good health and CMV-seropositive.

The chain uses TRBV11-2 and TRBJ2-1, with 8 bases lining up with TRBD2. The CDR3 loop spans 15 amino acids. CDR1 and CDR2 from the germline V gene are SGHAT and FQNNGV. Trimming took 2 bases from V and 1 from J; bases not matched to a gene: 1. The CDR3 DNA sequence: TGTGCCAGCAGCTTAACGGGGGGGTCCTACAATGAGCAGTTCTTC. Translating it yields CASSLTGGSYNEQFF.

This rearrangement joins TRBV18 to TRBJ1-2, with no clear D. V was clipped by 3 bases and J by 0 bases, with 11 bases between them. The CDR3 is made up of 15 amino acids. Germline V gene data show CDR1 as KGHSH and CDR2 as LQKENI. CDR3 DNA sequence: TGTGCCAGCTCACCGAGTGACAAACCTAACTATGGCTACACCTTC. This codes for CASSPSDKPNYGYTF.

The rearrangement links TRBV19 to TRBJ2-5; no clear D. The CDR3 contains 12 residues. The V gene lost 4 bases and the J gene lost 5 bases, with 8 bases spanning the gap. CDR1 is LNHDA and CDR2 is SQIVND in the germline V gene (reference sequence). The CDR3 here is CASSRKEETQYF. In DNA form, the CDR3 reads TGTGCCAGTAGTAGGAAGGAGGAGACCCAGTACTTC.

The genes are TRBV19 and TRBJ2-1, with D possibly matching TRBD1 (5 bases). The CDR3 is 17 amino acids. V was clipped by 1 base and J by 4 bases, with 17 bases between them. Germline CDR1 reads LNHDA; CDR2 reads SQIVND (reference sequence). The CDR3 bases are TGTGCCAGTAGTATAGGTATGGGGCAGCCGATGTACAATGAGCAGTTCTTC. This translates into CASSIGMGQPMYNEQFF.

This chain links TRBV29-1 with TRBJ2-2; D is uncertain. V lost 7 bases, J lost 4 bases, and 19 bases lay in between. The CDR3 consists of 15 residues. Germline lookup yields CDR1 SQVTM and CDR2 ANQGSEA. The DNA for the CDR3 is TGCAGCGCAGGATCTGGTACATGGTCCACCGGGGAGCTGTTTTTT. Its translation: CSAGSGTWSTGELFF.

With regard to this clone: The junction does not match germline at one end; this may be a read error. This chain uses TRBV29-1 with TRBJ1-2; D may be TRBD1 (5 bases). The CDR3 has 12 amino acids. Looked up from germline, CDR1 is SQVTM and CDR2 is ANQGSEA. CDR3: CSAEWGRNGYTF. Written as DNA, the CDR3 is TGCAGCGCTGAATGGGGGAGGAATGGCTACACCTTC.

The V call is TRBV2, the J call TRBJ1-3; D may be TRBD1 (5 bases). V gave up 6 bases and J gave up 3 bases, with 12 bases separating them. Germline V lookup: CDR1 SNHLY, CDR2 FYNNEI. CDR3 size: 14 residues. DNA for the CDR3: TGTGCCAGCAGGGATCAGGGCTTTGGAAACACCATATATTTT. Amino acids: CASRDQGFGNTIYF. The variable domain in full, completed from reference TRBV2 and TRBJ1-3, reads EPEVTQTPSHQVTQMGQEVILRCVPISNHLYFYWYRQILGQKVEFLVSFYNNEISEKSEIFDDQFSVERPDGSNFTLKIRSTKLEDSAMYFCASRDQGFGNTIYFGEGSWLTVV.

The DNA for the CDR3 is TGTGCCAGCAGTTACGGACAGGGGGTCAACTATGGCTACACCTTC. Translating it yields CASSYGQGVNYGYTF. The rearrangement joins TRBV6-6 to TRBJ1-2; 10 bases map to TRBD1. Unmatched junction bases numbered 2, after V lost 2 bases and J lost 2 bases. The CDR3 totals 15 residues. Germline CDR1 is MNHNY and CDR2 is SVGAGI (reference sequence).

This sequence joins TRBV11-3 and TRBJ2-5; the match to TRBD1 covers 10 bases. Germline V gene sequence: CDR1 SGHNT, CDR2 YENEEA. Unmatched junction bases numbered 5, after V lost 4 bases and J lost 3 bases. This CDR3 has 15 amino acids. In DNA form, the CDR3 reads TGTGCCAGCAGCTCCCACGGGACAGGGGAAGAGACCCAGTACTTC. Translation gives CASSSHGTGEETQYF.

This chain uses TRBV27 with TRBJ1-1, with 8 positions matching TRBD1. Germline loops: CDR1 MNHEY, CDR2 SMNVEV (reference sequence). CDR3 length: 14 residues. Unmatched junction bases numbered 6, after V lost 6 bases and J lost 3 bases. The CDR3 DNA is TGTGCCAGCAGCCTTGGACAGGGACACACTGAAGCTTTCTTT. It translates to CASSLGQGHTEAFF.

This clone has a handful of counts. The rearrangement uses TRBV19 and TRBJ1-2; 8 bases are shared with TRBD1. This CDR3 is built from 13 residues. Trimming at V came to 5 bases and at J to 4 bases, leaving 3 bases not matched to a gene. Germline lookup yields CDR1 LNHDA and CDR2 SQIVND (reference sequence). The CDR3 DNA sequence: TGTGCCAGTAGTCGTCAGGGGGCCTATGGCTACACCTTC. This gives the protein CASSRQGAYGYTF.

This clone has just a few counts. The genes are TRBV7-9 and TRBJ1-1; D remains unclear. The ends were cut back, 4 bases at V and 1 base at J, with 7 bases in the middle. Germline CDR1 and CDR2: SEHNR and FQNEAQ (reference sequence). The CDR3 runs 13 residues. The CDR3 spells CASSSEGNTEAFF. CDR3 sequence (DNA): TGTGCCAGCAGCTCAGAGGGGAACACTGAAGCTTTCTTT. Full variable domain (missing parts from reference TRBV7-9 and TRBJ1-1): DTGVSQNPRHKITKRGQNVTFRCDPISEHNRLYWYRQTLGQGPEFLTYFQNEAQLEKSRLLSDRFSAERPKGSFSTLEIQRTEQGDSAMYLCASSSEGNTEAFFGQGTRLTVV.

This chain connects TRBV5-6 to TRBJ1-5; D may be TRBD1 (5 bases). This CDR3 comprises 12 residues. Per the germline V gene, CDR1 is SGHDT and CDR2 is YYEEEE. V shed 2 bases and J shed 6 bases, with 6 bases lying between them. CDR3 residues: CASSFGGQPQHF. Here the CDR3 DNA reads TGTGCCAGCAGCTTCGGGGGTCAGCCCCAGCATTTT.

This clone has only a few counts. The chain uses TRBV6-6 and TRBJ2-5; D is perhaps TRBD2 (5 bases). The CDR3 spans 13 residues. Germline loops: CDR1 MNHNY, CDR2 SVGAGI (reference sequence). V shed 4 bases and J shed 5 bases, with 11 bases lying between them. The CDR3 loop reads CASSSRGGETQYF. The CDR3 DNA sequence: TGTGCCAGCAGTTCCCGGGGTGGGGAGACCCAGTACTTC.

This clone has only a few counts. The rearrangement links TRBV29-1 to TRBJ2-3; 12 positions agree with TRBD2. V lost 0 bases, J lost 4 bases, and 11 bases stayed unmatched. The CDR3 has 18 amino acids. The germline gives CDR1 SQVTM, CDR2 ANQGSEA. CDR3 residues: CSVEEGLAGGQLPDTQYF. The CDR3 coding sequence is TGCAGCGTTGAAGAGGGGCTAGCGGGGGGGCAGTTGCCAGATACGCAGTATTTT.

The gene calls are TRBV5-6 and TRBJ2-3, with TRBD2 as a possible D gene (5 bases). This CDR3 has 15 amino acids. V was pared by 0 bases and J by 6 bases, with 14 bases between. CDR1 is SGHDT and CDR2 is YYEEEE in the germline V gene. CDR3: CASSLVRSSRDTQYF. The CDR3 bases are TGTGCCAGCAGCTTGGTTCGGTCTAGCCGGGATACGCAGTATTTT.

J is TRBJ1-1 and V is TRBV27; D may be TRBD1 (5 bases). CDR3 length: 13 residues. Germline V gives CDR1 MNHEY, CDR2 SMNVEV (reference sequence). The V gene lost 4 bases and the J gene lost 5 bases, with 11 bases spanning the gap. CDR3 region: CASSSWGGTEAFF. DNA of the CDR3: TGTGCCAGCAGTTCCTGGGGGGGAACTGAAGCTTTCTTT.

The rearrangement uses TRBV7-9 and TRBJ2-7; no definite D call. Germline-derived CDR1 and CDR2 are SEHNR and FQNEAQ (reference sequence). This CDR3 is 13 amino acids long. V was cut by 2 bases and J by 7 bases, with 12 bases left in between. CDR3: CASSLRDLGEQYV. CDR3 DNA sequence: TGTGCCAGCAGCTTAAGAGACCTCGGGGAGCAGTACGTC.

The rearrangement joins TRBV28 to TRBJ2-7; maybe TRBD2 (5 bases). CDR1 and CDR2 from the germline V gene are MDHEN and SYDVKM. V lost 1 base and J lost 3, with 10 bases in between. The CDR3 covers 14 residues. The CDR3 sequence is CASSLSGSYYEQYV. CDR3 sequence (DNA): TGTGCCAGCAGTTTATCGGGATCCTACTACGAGCAGTACGTC.

This clone occurred once. The chain employs TRBV6-1 and TRBJ2-3; D is ambiguous. The CDR3 covers 20 residues. The V end was cut by 0 bases, the J end by 1 base, with 23 bases between. Per germline, CDR1 MNHNS and CDR2 SASEGT. Written as DNA, the CDR3 is TGTGCCAGCAGTGAAGCGCGACTTAACCCGCCTTTGCTAGGCACAGATACGCAGTATTTT. Protein sequence: CASSEARLNPPLLGTDTQYF.

This chain joins TRBV18 and TRBJ2-3, with 9 bases that match TRBD1. The germline V gene has CDR1 KGHSH and CDR2 LQKENI. After removal of 4 bases from V and 3 bases from J, the junction contained 14 bases not matched to a gene. This CDR3 is built from 18 residues. CDR3: CASSLLEWDRVVTDTQYF. The DNA for the CDR3 is TGTGCCAGCTCACTACTTGAGTGGGACAGGGTGGTGACAGATACGCAGTATTTT.

The rearrangement uses TRBV18 and TRBJ1-2; D is possibly TRBD1 (6 bases). The CDR3 has 13 amino acids. Per the germline V gene, CDR1 is KGHSH and CDR2 is LQKENI. Trimming stripped 2 bases from V and 4 bases from J, with 8 bases between. DNA for the CDR3: TGTGCCAGCTCACCAAGGACAGTCTATGGCTACACCTTC. It specifies CASSPRTVYGYTF.

The V gene is TRBV28, the J gene TRBJ2-5; 9 bases align to TRBD2. The germline V gene has CDR1 MDHEN and CDR2 SYDVKM. CDR3 length equals 15 residues. Trimming removed 3 bases from V and 4 bases from J; junction bases left unmatched: 6. Here the CDR3 DNA reads TGTGCCAGCAGTTTGGTAGCGGGGGCTCTAGAGACCCAGTACTTC. Its protein is CASSLVAGALETQYF.

This clone was seen only once. This chain joins TRBV6-1 and TRBJ2-7, with 10 positions matching TRBD1. Unmatched junction bases numbered 7, after V lost 7 bases and J lost 4 bases. This CDR3 has 14 amino acids. The germline CDR1 and CDR2 sequences are MNHNS and SASEGT. CDR3 nucleotide sequence: TGTGCCAGCACCTTGGACAGGGGGGCTTACGAGCAGTACTTC. Protein product: CASTLDRGAYEQYF.